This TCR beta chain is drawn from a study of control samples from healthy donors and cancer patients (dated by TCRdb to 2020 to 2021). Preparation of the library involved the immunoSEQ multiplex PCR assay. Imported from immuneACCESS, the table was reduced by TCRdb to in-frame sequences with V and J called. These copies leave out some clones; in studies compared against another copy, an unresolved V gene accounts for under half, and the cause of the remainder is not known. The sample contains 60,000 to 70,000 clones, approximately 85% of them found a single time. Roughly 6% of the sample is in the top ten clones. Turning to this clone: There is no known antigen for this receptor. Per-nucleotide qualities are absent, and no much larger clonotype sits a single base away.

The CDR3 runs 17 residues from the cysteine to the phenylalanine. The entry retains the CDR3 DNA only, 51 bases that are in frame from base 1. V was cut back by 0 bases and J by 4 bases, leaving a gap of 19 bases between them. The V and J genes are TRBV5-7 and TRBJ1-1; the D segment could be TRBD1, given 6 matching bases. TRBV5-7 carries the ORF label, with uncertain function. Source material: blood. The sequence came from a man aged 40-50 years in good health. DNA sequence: TGTGCCAGCAGCTTGGAAGGGGACGGGCCCAGGGGCACTGAAGCTTTCTTT. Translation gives CASSLEGDGPRGTEAFF.